These T cell receptor beta chains were read from a single sample in a study of T cells expressing NK-cell markers. TCRdb processed the 5' RACE reads again and assigns one entry to each CDR3 protein, with no DNA. The sample's table shows approximately 550,000 distinct CDR3 sequences. Material for sequencing was blood T cells: a sorted CD56 or NKG2C T cell subset, CD4+ or CD8+ T cells, or bulk PBMC T cells (not recorded which). Receptor source: a man aged 18 to 30 in good health. Both conserved end residues are part of each CDR3. Fields, in order: J gene, V gene, CDR3 length, CDR3 protein.

>TRBJ2-7|TRBV28|13
CASSPSGGQEQYF
>TRBJ2-7|TRBV18|13
CASSPTGAGEQYF
>TRBJ1-4|TRBV6-1|13
CASREPGQSRLFF
>TRBJ2-1|TRBV6-1|17
CASSRLDRGSGYNEQFF
>TRBJ2-1|TRBV24-1|14
CATSANRRQGEQFF
>TRBJ1-1|TRBV7-2|14
CASRSVGRNTEAFF
>TRBJ2-3|TRBV11-2|15
CASSIRGLSTDTQYF
>TRBJ2-6|TRBV5-1|15
CASSPDSSGANVLTF
>TRBJ1-2|TRBV7-9|15
CASSLVVSPRGGYTF
>TRBJ1-4|TRBV5-1|12
CASSSGNEKLFF
>TRBJ1-1|TRBV5-1|14
CASSLTGVNTEAFF
>TRBJ2-1|TRBV19|13
CAAGGRFYNEQFF
>TRBJ1-1|TRBV3-1|13
CASSQSQGLEAFF
>TRBJ2-7|TRBV10-3|13
CAIRGTGNDEQYF
>TRBJ1-2|TRBV6-5|14
CASTLKGANYGYTF
>TRBJ1-5|TRBV20-1|14
CSARDLWDNQPQHF
>TRBJ2-7|TRBV15|14
CATSLQGPTYEQYF
>TRBJ2-4|TRBV7-9|14
CASTPPREKNIQYF
>TRBJ2-1|TRBV5-1|15
CASSVSEPTYNEQFF
>TRBJ2-1|TRBV6-2/TRBV6-3|17
CASSQTLSGRAFNEQFF
>TRBJ2-2|TRBV5-5|14
CASSWDSNTGELFF
>TRBJ2-3|TRBV4-3|15
CASSQDGNPTDTQYF
>TRBJ1-5|TRBV12-3/TRBV12-4|14
CASSGGLGNQPQHF
>TRBJ2-5|TRBV10-3|14
CAISGKRESETQYF
>TRBJ1-4|TRBV25-1|15
CASSEYGSGREKLFF
>TRBJ2-5|TRBV27|15
CASSFGLASIETQYF
>TRBJ2-3|TRBV12-3/TRBV12-4|16
CASTFKTGGRTDTQYF
>TRBJ1-2|TRBV5-1|13
CASSTGGDYGYTF
>TRBJ1-5|TRBV18|14
CASSPGGEEQPQHF
>TRBJ2-1|TRBV4-1|13
CASSQTPGTEQFF
>TRBJ2-5|TRBV20-1|14
CSALPRRGKETQYF
>TRBJ2-2|TRBV27|15
CASGLTNLLPGELFF
>TRBJ2-1|TRBV28|16
CAGARLGRSSYNEQFF
>TRBJ1-2|TRBV28|18
CASSLSTPGGLGGRSYTF
>TRBJ2-3|TRBV7-8|13
CASSLPDTYTQYF
>TRBJ2-1|TRBV27|13
CASSFRTGTAQFF
>TRBJ2-5|TRBV7-7|15
CASSLGRERIETQYF
>TRBJ2-5|TRBV3-1|16
CASSQVSARAEETQYF
>TRBJ2-3|TRBV15|16
CATSRARGQIEDTQYF
>TRBJ1-5|TRBV10-3|13
CAIGTELNQPQHF
>TRBJ1-1|TRBV7-2|14
CASSRDTLNTEAFF
>TRBJ2-3|TRBV9|16
CASSVEWTVASHTQYF